This is a list of T cell receptor beta chains from one sample in a study of T cell changes during pregnancy in multiple sclerosis. Profiled with immunoSEQ multiplex PCR; TCRdb holds only in-frame clones, not every one. The sample records 30,000 to 45,000 clones, around 93% being singletons. The sample here was CD8+ T cells from peripheral blood mononuclear cells, taken before pregnancy. All receptors derive from a female donor with multiple sclerosis, enrolled in a pregnancy study. The CDR3 runs from the conserved cysteine through the conserved F or W. A D gene is named only where the DNA matches it firmly. Part of the rows lack a size; the others show once, few, many or a class for expanded clones.

cdr3_nt: TGTGCCAGCAGGCGGACAGGGGGCGACTATGGCTACACCTTC; cdr3_aa: CASRRTGGDYGYTF; clone_size: -; j_call: TRBJ1-2; v_call: TRBV27; d_call: TRBD1
cdr3_nt: TGCGCCAGCAGCCAAGGGGGGGGGAGGGCCCCTTCTGAAGCTTTCTTT; cdr3_aa: CASSQGGGRAPSEAFF; clone_size: -; j_call: TRBJ1-1; v_call: TRBV4-1; d_call: -
cdr3_nt: TGTGCCAGCAGCGTAGGTTCTAGCGGAGCATACGAGCAGTACTTC; cdr3_aa: CASSVGSSGAYEQYF; clone_size: -; j_call: TRBJ2-7; v_call: TRBV9; d_call: TRBD2
cdr3_nt: TGTGCCAGCAGCTTGGAGATCGGGGGGGGGAATTCACCCCTCCACTTT; cdr3_aa: CASSLEIGGGNSPLHF; clone_size: -; j_call: TRBJ1-6; v_call: TRBV7-6; d_call: -
cdr3_nt: TGTGCCAGCAGCCAAGAGCCGGGGGGGGGCCCAGATACGCAGTATTTT; cdr3_aa: CASSQEPGGGPDTQYF; clone_size: once; j_call: TRBJ2-3; v_call: TRBV4-2; d_call: TRBD2
cdr3_nt: TGTGCCAGCAGCCAGCTCCCACTAGCGGGAGTTGCAGATACGCAGTATTTT; cdr3_aa: CASSQLPLAGVADTQYF; clone_size: -; j_call: TRBJ2-3; v_call: TRBV4-2; d_call: TRBD2
cdr3_nt: TGTGCCAGCAGTTTAGGGACAGGGGCCGAGCAGTACTTC; cdr3_aa: CASSLGTGAEQYF; clone_size: -; j_call: TRBJ2-7; v_call: TRBV27; d_call: TRBD1
cdr3_nt: TGTGCCAGCACGGGCACTGAAGCTTTCTTT; cdr3_aa: CASTGTEAFF; clone_size: few; j_call: TRBJ1-1; v_call: TRBV2; d_call: -
cdr3_nt: TGTGCCAGCAGTTCCCCTGGGGGCAAAACTGAAGCTTTCTTT; cdr3_aa: CASSSPGGKTEAFF; clone_size: -; j_call: TRBJ1-1; v_call: TRBV28; d_call: -
cdr3_nt: TGTGCCAGCAGCTTAAATGCGGGAGTGCGTGAAAAACTGTTTTTT; cdr3_aa: CASSLNAGVREKLFF; clone_size: -; j_call: TRBJ1-4; v_call: TRBV11-1; d_call: -
cdr3_nt: TGTGCCACCAGCAGGGGGGCCGGGACTGAAGCTTTCTTT; cdr3_aa: CATSRGAGTEAFF; clone_size: once; j_call: TRBJ1-1; v_call: TRBV15; d_call: -
cdr3_nt: TGTGCCAGTAGTCTGGACAGAGGTCACACCGGGGAGCTGTTTTTT; cdr3_aa: CASSLDRGHTGELFF; clone_size: -; j_call: TRBJ2-2; v_call: TRBV19; d_call: -
cdr3_nt: TGCGCCAGCAGCTTGGGGCAGGGGATGCAGACCCAGTACTTC; cdr3_aa: CASSLGQGMQTQYF; clone_size: once; j_call: TRBJ2-5; v_call: TRBV5-1; d_call: -
cdr3_nt: TGTGCCAGCAGCCCACCAACAGGGGGCGCTTGGAATGAGCAGTTCTTC; cdr3_aa: CASSPPTGGAWNEQFF; clone_size: -; j_call: TRBJ2-1; v_call: TRBV13; d_call: TRBD1
cdr3_nt: TGTGCCAGCAGCTTAGCCCCGGGACTAGCGGAGTCCTACAATGAGCAGTTCTTC; cdr3_aa: CASSLAPGLAESYNEQFF; clone_size: -; j_call: TRBJ2-1; v_call: TRBV7-9; d_call: TRBD2
cdr3_nt: TGTGCCAGCAGCTCACGCCCTATCTCCTACAATGAGCAGTTCTTC; cdr3_aa: CASSSRPISYNEQFF; clone_size: once; j_call: TRBJ2-1; v_call: TRBV13; d_call: -
cdr3_nt: TGCGCCAGCAGCCAAGATCTATGGGCAAATGAAAAACTGTTTTTT; cdr3_aa: CASSQDLWANEKLFF; clone_size: -; j_call: TRBJ1-4; v_call: TRBV4-1; d_call: -
cdr3_nt: TGTGCCAGCAGCTTAACCCGGGGACAGCCCAGAAGCGGCTACACCTTC; cdr3_aa: CASSLTRGQPRSGYTF; clone_size: -; j_call: TRBJ1-2; v_call: TRBV7-8; d_call: TRBD1
cdr3_nt: TGTGCCAGTAGTATCCGACTAGCTTACAATGAGCAGTTCTTC; cdr3_aa: CASSIRLAYNEQFF; clone_size: -; j_call: TRBJ2-1; v_call: TRBV19; d_call: TRBD2
cdr3_nt: TGCGCCAGCAGCCTCGGGACTAGCGGAGGTGATACGCAGTATTTT; cdr3_aa: CASSLGTSGGDTQYF; clone_size: -; j_call: TRBJ2-3; v_call: TRBV4-1; d_call: TRBD2
cdr3_nt: TGTGCCAGCAGCGGGACTAGCGGGAACCCATACAATGAGCAGTTCTTC; cdr3_aa: CASSGTSGNPYNEQFF; clone_size: -; j_call: TRBJ2-1; v_call: TRBV9; d_call: TRBD2